This T cell receptor (beta chain) was observed in a study of type 1 regulatory T cells. Study in general: T-allo10 is a Tr1-enriched, alloantigen-specific CD4 T cell product made in vitro.

TCRdb re-called the reads through MiXCR, storing one row per CDR3 protein. Among 25,000 or so distinct CDR3 sequences listed, roughly 72% were seen once. A note on this clonotype: No antigen is known for it.

The length of the CDR3 is 13 residues. The trim removed 4 bases at V and 5 bases at J, leaving 4 bases unmatched. Per germline, CDR1 SGHRS and CDR2 YFSETQ. Graft donor-derived T-allo10 cells were described as host-alloantigen-specific, anergic, and alloantigen-specifically suppressive. This chain links TRBV5-1 with TRBJ1-2, with 8 bases that match TRBD1. The specimen was cultured T cells, either the whole culture or a sorted T cell fraction (not recorded which). Subset in this sample: Tr1-enriched cell product generated in vitro against host alloantigens. This clonotype was obtained from a human donor in good health. This CDR3 is CASSPDRGYGYTF. The CDR3 DNA sequence: TGCGCCAGCAGCCCCGACAGGGGATATGGCTACACCTTC.